This T cell receptor (beta chain) was identified during a study of identical twins (dated by TCRdb to the mid-2010s). About the study as a whole: The study deep-sequenced TCR alpha and beta repertoires from monozygotic twins, unrelated adults of various ages and cord blood to test whether fetal clonotypes persist. To rule out contamination, the twin experiments were replicated at different times with different library preparation protocols. Findings and caveats that apply to the study as a whole: In beta out-of-frame sequences, excess twin sharing was weaker, because having fewer shared sequences lowered the signal-to-noise ratio. In monozygotic twins, out-of-frame TCR alpha sharing was systematically underestimated by recombination models, although the models agreed with sharing between unrelated individuals. Zero-insertion analyses could be partly confounded by invariant T cells such as MAIT and iNKT, although diverse VJ usage argued against such confounding for most clonotypes. Out-of-frame TCR alpha sequences shared between twins showed an excess of low generation-probability sequences compared with coincidental sharing between unrelated individuals. Conclusions relied on cross-sectional statistical analysis, since the same donors could not be followed over many years. Fewer insertions were carried by abundant cord blood beta clonotypes, a similar but weaker trend appeared in young adult naive repertoires, and no such trend appeared in memory repertoires.

To prepare the library, 5' RACE was applied. The sequencing machine was an Illumina HiSeq 2000. Template switching added a universal primer binding site, and the final cDNA carried a unique molecular identifier that allowed TCR cDNA molecules to be counted accurately. Specific primers in the conserved constant-segment region were used to synthesize first-strand cDNA for TCR alpha and beta chains. To control for contamination, each cDNA library was double barcoded with a SMART-Mk sample barcode plus Illumina barcodes. TruSeq adapter sequences along with Illumina sample barcodes were introduced in two successive PCR steps. The Illumina HiSeq platform was used with custom primers to sequence TCR alpha and beta cDNA libraries. The original methods were these. MiGEC processed the raw reads to extract unique molecular identifiers, while MiXCR was used to determine the CDR3 positions. For each individual, recombination models were inferred using an EM algorithm with the repgenHMM and IGoR tools. The tcR package in R was used for shared clonotype analysis, with sharing normalized by the product of cloneset sizes. Out-of-frame nonproductive sequences were analyzed to study raw recombination free of thymic and clonal selection effects. Clones were called with MiXCR by TCRdb after fastp trimmed the public reads at Q25, and only in-frame beta chains were retained. When rows share a CDR3 protein, they turn into one entry using the most common DNA and genes. Clone size and V and J calls follow TCRdb, not the original study. This sample lists 600,000 to 700,000 distinct CDR3 sequences; approximately 22% were detected once. The ten largest clones add up to over 4% of the sample.

All donors were healthy Caucasians. The twin cohort comprised three pairs of female monozygotic twins, all aged roughly 18 to 30 years. Peripheral blood mononuclear cells were the source from which RNA for the TCR libraries was isolated. The CDR3 holds 16 amino acids from the cysteine to the phenylalanine. Only the CDR3 part of the read is kept: 48 bases, read in frame from the first base. Deletion took 4 bases off V and 8 bases off J, with a span of 20 bases between the germline ends. The germline V gene provides CDR1 KGHSH and CDR2 LQKENI. Points on this clonotype: Its antigen remains undetermined. Base qualities are not recorded, but no much larger clone differs from it by a single base.

The sample also formed part of further work on T cells expressing NK-cell markers. From that second study: Roughly 8 donors provided sorted CD3+CD56+NKG2C+, CD3+CD56+NKG2C- and CD3+CD56-NKG2C+ T-cell subsets, whose TCR beta-chain repertoires were profiled. Among the eight sequenced donors, seven were HCMV-seropositive and one was HCMV-seronegative. In several experiments an anti-gammadeltaTCR antibody was added to restrict sorting to alphabetaTCR-expressing T cells. In roughly 6 donors, the dominant CD3+CD56+NKG2C+ clonotypes were found to rank among the top 10 CD8+ clonotypes and to make up about 1.0-7.5% of CD8+ T cells. Those dominant clonotypes were again the most abundant among CD3+CD56-NKG2C+ cells in a handful of donors, at about 25-60.1%. Whether the expanded NKG2C-expressing T cell clones were specific for HCMV antigens remained unclear. Randomly selected healthy volunteers, three men and five women, were used as the eight sequenced donors. HCMV serostatus was determined by detecting HCMV-specific IgG in serum with a commercial ELISA kit. For about 6 donors, unsorted PBMC were also used to sequence bulk peripheral blood T-cell repertoires. MIGEC was used to demultiplex reads and group the reads by UMI, and MiTCR was used to assemble and quantify clonotypes. Only TCR cDNA sequences supported by at least two reads were kept to exclude erroneous sequences. The tcR package was used for downstream repertoire analysis, with clonotypes matched between fractions based on CDR3 nucleotide sequence plus V segment. VDJmatch was used to annotate antigen specificity against VDJdb, with one amino acid substitution allowed in CDR3.

The clonotype comes from a woman aged 18-29 years in good health. Recombination linked TRBV18 to TRBJ1-4; the D gene is perhaps TRBD1, on 6 matching bases. The source material was PBMCs. The DNA sequence reads TGTGCCAGCTCACTTAACGCCGGGACATTCAACGAAAAACTGTTTTTT. It is translated as CASSLNAGTFNEKLFF.